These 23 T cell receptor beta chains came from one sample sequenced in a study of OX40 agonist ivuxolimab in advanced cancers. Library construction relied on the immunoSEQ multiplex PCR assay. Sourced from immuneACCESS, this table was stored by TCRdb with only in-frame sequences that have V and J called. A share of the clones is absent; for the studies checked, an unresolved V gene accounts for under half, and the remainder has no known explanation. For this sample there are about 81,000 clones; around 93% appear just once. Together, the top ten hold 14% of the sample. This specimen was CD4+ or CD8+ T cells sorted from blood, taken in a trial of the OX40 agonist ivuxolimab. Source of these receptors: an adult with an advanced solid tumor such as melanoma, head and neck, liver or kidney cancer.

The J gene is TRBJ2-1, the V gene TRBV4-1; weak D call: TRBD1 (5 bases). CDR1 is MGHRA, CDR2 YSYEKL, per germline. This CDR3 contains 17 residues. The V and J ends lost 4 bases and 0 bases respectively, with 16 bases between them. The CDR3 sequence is CASSPVLGDSSYNEQFF. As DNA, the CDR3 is TGCGCCAGCAGCCCAGTTTTAGGGGATAGCTCCTACAATGAGCAGTTCTTC.

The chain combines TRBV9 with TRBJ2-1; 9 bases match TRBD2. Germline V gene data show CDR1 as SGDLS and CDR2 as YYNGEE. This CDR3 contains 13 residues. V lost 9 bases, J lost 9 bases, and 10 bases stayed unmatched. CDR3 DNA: TGTGCCACCAGTAGCGGGGGATGGAGTGAGCAGTTCTTC. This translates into CATSSGGWSEQFF.

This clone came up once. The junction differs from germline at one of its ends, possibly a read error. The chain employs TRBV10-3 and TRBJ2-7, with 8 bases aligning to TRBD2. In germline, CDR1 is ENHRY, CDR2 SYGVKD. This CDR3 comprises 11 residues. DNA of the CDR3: TGTGCCATCAGTGAGACGACTAGCGTACACTTC. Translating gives CAISETTSVHF.

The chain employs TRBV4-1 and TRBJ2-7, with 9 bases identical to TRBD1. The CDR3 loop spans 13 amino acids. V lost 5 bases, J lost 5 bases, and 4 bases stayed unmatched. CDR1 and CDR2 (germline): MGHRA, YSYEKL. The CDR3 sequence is CASSTQGAHEQYF. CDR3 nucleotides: TGCGCCAGCAGCACACAGGGGGCCCACGAGCAGTACTTC.

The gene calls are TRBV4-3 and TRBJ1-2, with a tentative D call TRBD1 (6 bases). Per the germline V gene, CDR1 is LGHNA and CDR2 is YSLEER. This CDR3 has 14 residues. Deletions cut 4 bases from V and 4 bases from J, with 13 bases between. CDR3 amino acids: CASSPGQSPYGYTF. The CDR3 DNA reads TGCGCCAGCAGCCCTGGACAGAGCCCCTATGGCTACACCTTC.

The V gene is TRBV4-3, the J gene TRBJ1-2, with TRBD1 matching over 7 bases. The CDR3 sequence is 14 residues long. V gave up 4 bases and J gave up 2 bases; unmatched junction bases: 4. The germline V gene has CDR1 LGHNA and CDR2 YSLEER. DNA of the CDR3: TGCGCCAGCAGCCCGGGACAGTTCAACTATGGCTACACCTTC. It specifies CASSPGQFNYGYTF.

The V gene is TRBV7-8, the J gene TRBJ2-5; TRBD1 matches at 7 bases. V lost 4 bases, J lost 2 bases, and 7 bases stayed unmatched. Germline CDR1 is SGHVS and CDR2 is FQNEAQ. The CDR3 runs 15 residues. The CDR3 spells CASSSPPGQQETQYF. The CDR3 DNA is TGTGCCAGCAGCTCACCTCCGGGACAGCAAGAGACCCAGTACTTC.

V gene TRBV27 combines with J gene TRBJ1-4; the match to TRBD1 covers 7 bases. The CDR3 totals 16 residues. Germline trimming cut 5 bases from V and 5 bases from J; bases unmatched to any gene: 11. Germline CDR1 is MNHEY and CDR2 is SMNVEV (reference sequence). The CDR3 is CASSPPTGTVNEKLFF. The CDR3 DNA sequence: TGTGCCAGCAGTCCACCCACCGGGACAGTGAATGAAAAACTGTTTTTT.

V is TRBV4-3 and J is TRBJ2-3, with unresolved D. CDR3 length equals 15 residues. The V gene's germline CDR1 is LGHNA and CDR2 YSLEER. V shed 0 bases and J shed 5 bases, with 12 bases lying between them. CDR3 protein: CASSQDFSSQDTQYF. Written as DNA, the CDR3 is TGCGCCAGCAGCCAAGATTTCAGTAGCCAAGATACGCAGTATTTT.

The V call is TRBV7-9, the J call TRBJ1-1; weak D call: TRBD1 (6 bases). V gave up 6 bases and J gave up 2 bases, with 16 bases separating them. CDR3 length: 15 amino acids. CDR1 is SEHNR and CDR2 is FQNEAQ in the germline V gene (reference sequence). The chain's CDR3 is CASRPDRALNTEAFF. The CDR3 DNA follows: TGTGCCAGCAGACCGGACAGAGCCCTAAACACTGAAGCTTTCTTT.

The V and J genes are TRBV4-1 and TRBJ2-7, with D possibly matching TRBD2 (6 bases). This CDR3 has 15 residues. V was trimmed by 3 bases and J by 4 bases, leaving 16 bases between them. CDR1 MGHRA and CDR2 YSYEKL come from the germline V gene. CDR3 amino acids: CASSHHGGAGYEQYF. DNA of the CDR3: TGCGCCAGCAGCCACCACGGGGGAGCAGGGTACGAGCAGTACTTC.

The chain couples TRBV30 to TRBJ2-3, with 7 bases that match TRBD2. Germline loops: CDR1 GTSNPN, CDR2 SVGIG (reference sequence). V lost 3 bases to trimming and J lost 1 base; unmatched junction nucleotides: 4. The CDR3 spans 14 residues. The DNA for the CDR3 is TGTGCCTGGAGCGGCGGGAGAGGCACAGATACGCAGTATTTT. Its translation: CAWSGGRGTDTQYF. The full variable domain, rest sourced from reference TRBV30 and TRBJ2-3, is SQTIHQWPATLVQPVGSPLSLECTVEGTSNPNLYWYRQAAGRGLQLLFYSVGIGQISSEVPQNLSASRPQDRQFILSSKKLLLSDSGFYLCAWSGGRGTDTQYFGPGTRLTVL.

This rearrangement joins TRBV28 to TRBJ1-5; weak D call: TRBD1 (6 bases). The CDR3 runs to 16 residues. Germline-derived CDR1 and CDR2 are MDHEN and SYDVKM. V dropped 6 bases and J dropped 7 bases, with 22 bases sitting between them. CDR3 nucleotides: TGTGCCAGCAGCCATACAGGGAGGGGACTTGAACAGCCCCAGCATTTT. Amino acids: CASSHTGRGLEQPQHF.

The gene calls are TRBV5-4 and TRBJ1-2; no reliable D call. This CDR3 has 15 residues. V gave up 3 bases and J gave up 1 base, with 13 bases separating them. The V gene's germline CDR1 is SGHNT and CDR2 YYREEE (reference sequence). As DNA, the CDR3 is TGTGCCAGCAGCTCCGCATTGACCGGTAACTATGGCTACACCTTC. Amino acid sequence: CASSSALTGNYGYTF.

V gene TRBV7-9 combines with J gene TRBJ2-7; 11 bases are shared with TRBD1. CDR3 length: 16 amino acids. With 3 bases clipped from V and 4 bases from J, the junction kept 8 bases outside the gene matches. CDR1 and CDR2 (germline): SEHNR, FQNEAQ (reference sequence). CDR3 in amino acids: CASSLVSGTGGYEQYF. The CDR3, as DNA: TGTGCCAGCAGCTTGGTTTCTGGGACAGGGGGATACGAGCAGTACTTC.

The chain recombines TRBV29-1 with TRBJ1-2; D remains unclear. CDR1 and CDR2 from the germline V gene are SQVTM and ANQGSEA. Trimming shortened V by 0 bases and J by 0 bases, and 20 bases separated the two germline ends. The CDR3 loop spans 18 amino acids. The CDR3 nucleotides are TGCAGCGTTGAAGATGGAGGTGTTTCGGAATCGGCTAACTATGGCTACACCTTC. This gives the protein CSVEDGGVSESANYGYTF.

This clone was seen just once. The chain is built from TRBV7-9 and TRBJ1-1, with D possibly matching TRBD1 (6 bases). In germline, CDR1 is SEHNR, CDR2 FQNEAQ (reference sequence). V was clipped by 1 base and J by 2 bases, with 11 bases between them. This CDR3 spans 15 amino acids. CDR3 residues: CASSLGGRLNTEAFF. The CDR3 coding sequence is TGTGCCAGCAGCTTAGGGGGGCGACTTAACACTGAAGCTTTCTTT.

The CDR3 nucleotides are TGTGCCAGCAGCCAAGCTTTCCTAGCGGACATATACGAGCAGTACTTC. Protein sequence: CASSQAFLADIYEQYF. J is TRBJ2-7 and V is TRBV14; 7 positions match TRBD2. The CDR3 loop spans 16 amino acids. V shed 1 base, J shed 4 bases, and the junction held 10 bases outside the gene matches. CDR1 is SGHDN and CDR2 is FVKESK in the germline V gene.

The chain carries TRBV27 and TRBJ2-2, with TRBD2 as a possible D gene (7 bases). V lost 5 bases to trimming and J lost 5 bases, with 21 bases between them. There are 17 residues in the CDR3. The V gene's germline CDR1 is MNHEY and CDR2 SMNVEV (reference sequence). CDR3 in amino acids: CASSRGLKDRVTGELFF. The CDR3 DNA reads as TGTGCCAGCAGTCGGGGACTAAAGGACAGAGTAACCGGGGAGCTGTTTTTT.

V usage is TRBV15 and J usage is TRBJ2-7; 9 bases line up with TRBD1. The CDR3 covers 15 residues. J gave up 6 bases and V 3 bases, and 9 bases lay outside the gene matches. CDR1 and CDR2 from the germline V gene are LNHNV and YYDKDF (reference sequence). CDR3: CATSRSGTGSLEQYF. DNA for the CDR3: TGTGCCACCAGCAGGTCCGGGACAGGGTCGCTCGAGCAGTACTTC.

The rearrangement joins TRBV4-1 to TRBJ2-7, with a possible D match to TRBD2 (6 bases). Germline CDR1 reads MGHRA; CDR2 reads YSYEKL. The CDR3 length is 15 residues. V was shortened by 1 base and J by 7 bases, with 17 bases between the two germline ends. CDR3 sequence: CASSQAGMGREEQYF. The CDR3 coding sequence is TGCGCCAGCAGCCAAGCAGGGATGGGCCGGGAGGAGCAGTACTTC.

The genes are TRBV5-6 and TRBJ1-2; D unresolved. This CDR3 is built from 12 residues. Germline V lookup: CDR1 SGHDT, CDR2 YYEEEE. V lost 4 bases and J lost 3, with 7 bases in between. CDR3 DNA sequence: TGTGCCAGCAGCCCAGCGGACTATGGCTACACCTTC. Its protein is CASSPADYGYTF.

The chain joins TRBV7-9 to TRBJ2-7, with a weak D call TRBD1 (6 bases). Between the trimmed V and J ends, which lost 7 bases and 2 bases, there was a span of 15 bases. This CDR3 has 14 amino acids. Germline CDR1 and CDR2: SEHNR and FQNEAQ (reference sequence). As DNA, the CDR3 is TGTGCCAGCACCTACCGGGACACCCCCTACGAGCAGTACTTC. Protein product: CASTYRDTPYEQYF.